The source of this TCR beta chain is a study of blood T cells in healthy people across ages. Study observations and caveats: Researchers report that TCR beta diversity correlated strongly with naive T cell percentage. A greater number of naive CD4+ cells and higher diversity distinguished long-lived donors from aged donors.

This clonotype has just a few counts. What it binds is unknown. V was pared by 4 bases and J by 11 bases, with 11 bases of the junction left unmatched. Germline V gene data show CDR1 as SGHRS and CDR2 as YFSETQ. The CDR3 loop spans 13 amino acids. With a J-beta primer mix and a sample-barcoded 5' primer, a second PCR ran 7 to 11 cycles. Every single cDNA molecule received a tag from a template-switch adaptor with 12 random nucleotides. One entry per CDR3 protein, called by TCRdb with MiXCR from the 5' RACE reads. Of hundreds of thousands of distinct CDR3 sequences listed, less than 60% are singletons. Russia was home to the donors, healthy Caucasian individuals aged about 6 to 90.

Sample: blood. The rearrangement joins TRBV5-1 to TRBJ2-5; 7 bases are shared with TRBD1. This clonotype was obtained from a man older than 75 in good health. CDR3 loop: CASSSIQGNGQYF. DNA for the CDR3: TGCGCCAGCAGCAGCATACAGGGGAACGGGCAGTACTTC.